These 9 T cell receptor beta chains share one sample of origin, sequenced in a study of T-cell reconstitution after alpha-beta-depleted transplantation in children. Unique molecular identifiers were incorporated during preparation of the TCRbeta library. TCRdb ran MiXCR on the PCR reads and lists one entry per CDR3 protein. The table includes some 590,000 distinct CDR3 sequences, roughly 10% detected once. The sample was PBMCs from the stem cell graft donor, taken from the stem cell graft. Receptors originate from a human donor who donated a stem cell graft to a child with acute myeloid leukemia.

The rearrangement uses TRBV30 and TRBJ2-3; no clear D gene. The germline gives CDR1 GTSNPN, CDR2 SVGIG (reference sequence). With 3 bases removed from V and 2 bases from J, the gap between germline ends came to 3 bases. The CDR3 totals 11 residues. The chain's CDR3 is CAWSPTDTQYF. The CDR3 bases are TGTGCCTGGAGCCCCACAGATACGCAGTATTTT.

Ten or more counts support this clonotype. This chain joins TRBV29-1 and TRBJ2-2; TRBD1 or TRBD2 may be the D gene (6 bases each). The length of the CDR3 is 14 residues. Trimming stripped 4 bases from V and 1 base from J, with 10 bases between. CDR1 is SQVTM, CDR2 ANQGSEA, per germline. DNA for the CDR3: TGCAGCGTTGGGGGGGCGGTGAACACCGGGGAGCTGTTTTTT. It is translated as CSVGGAVNTGELFF.

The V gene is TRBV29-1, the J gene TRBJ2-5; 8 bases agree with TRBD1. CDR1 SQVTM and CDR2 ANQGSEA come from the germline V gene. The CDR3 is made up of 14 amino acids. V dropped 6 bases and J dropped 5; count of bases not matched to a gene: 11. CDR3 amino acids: CSVPARGLRETQYF. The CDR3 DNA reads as TGCAGCGTCCCCGCCAGGGGGCTTCGGGAGACCCAGTACTTC. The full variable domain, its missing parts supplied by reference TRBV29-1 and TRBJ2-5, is SAVISQKPSRDICQRGTSLTIQCQVDSQVTMMFWYRQQPGQSLTLIATANQGSEATYESGFVIDKFPISRPNLTFSTLTVSNMSPEDSSIYLCSVPARGLRETQYFGPGTRLLVL.

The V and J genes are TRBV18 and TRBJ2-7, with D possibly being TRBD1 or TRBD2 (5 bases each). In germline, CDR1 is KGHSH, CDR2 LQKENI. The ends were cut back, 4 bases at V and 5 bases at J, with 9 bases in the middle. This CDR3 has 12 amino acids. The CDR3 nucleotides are TGTGCCAGCTCACATCAGGGAGACGAGCAGTACTTC. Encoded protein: CASSHQGDEQYF.

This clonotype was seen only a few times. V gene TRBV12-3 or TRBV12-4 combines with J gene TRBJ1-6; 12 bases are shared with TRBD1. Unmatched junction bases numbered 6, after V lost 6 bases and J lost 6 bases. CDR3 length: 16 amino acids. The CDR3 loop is CASSPGQGAGNSPLHF. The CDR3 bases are TGTGCCAGCAGCCCGGGACAGGGGGCCGGTAATTCACCCCTCCACTTT.

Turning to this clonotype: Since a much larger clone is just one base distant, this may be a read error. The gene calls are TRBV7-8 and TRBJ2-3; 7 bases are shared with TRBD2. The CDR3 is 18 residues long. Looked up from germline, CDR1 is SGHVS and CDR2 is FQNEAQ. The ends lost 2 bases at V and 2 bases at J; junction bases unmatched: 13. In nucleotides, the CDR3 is TGTGCCAGCAGCTTACACCCCTCTACGGGGAGGGACACAGATACGCAGTATTTT. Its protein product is CASSLHPSTGRDTDTQYF. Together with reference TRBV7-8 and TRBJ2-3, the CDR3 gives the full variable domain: GAGVSQSPRYKVAKRGQDVALRCDPISGHVSLFWYQQALGQGPEFLTYFQNEAQLDKSGLPSDRFFAERPEGSVSTLKIQRTQQEDSAVYLCASSLHPSTGRDTDTQYFGPGTRLTVL.

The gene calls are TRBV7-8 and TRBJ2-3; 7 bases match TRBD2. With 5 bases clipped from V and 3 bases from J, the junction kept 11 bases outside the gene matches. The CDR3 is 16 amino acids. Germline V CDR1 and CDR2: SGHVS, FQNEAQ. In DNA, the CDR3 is TGTGCCAGCAGCGCGAGGGAGGGCATGGGGACAGATACGCAGTATTTT. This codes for CASSAREGMGTDTQYF.

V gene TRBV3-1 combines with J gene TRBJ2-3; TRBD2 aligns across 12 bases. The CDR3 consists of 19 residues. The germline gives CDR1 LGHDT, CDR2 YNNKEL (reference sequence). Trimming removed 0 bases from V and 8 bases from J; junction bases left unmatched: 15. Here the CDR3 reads CASSQDFRASGRGRATQYF. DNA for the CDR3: TGTGCCAGCAGCCAAGACTTCCGGGCTAGCGGGAGGGGAAGGGCTACGCAGTATTTT.

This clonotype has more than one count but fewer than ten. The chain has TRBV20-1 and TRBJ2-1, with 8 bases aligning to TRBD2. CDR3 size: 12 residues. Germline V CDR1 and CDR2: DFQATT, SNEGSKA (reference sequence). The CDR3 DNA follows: TGCTGGGGTAGCGGGATGGGCAATGAGCAGTTCTTC. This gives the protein CWGSGMGNEQFF.